This entry concerns a single T cell receptor (beta chain). Its antigen remains unknown. A second PCR of roughly 7 to 11 cycles used a sample-barcoded 5' primer and a J-beta primer mix. TCRdb re-derived calls from the 5' RACE reads in MiXCR, one entry per CDR3 protein. The sample has 1.5 million to 2 million distinct CDR3 sequences; around half are singletons. This record comes from a study of blood T cells in healthy people across ages. Study outcomes and limitations: Comparison with aged donors showed that long-lived donors had more naive CD4+ cells and higher diversity.

Every participating donor contributed roughly 10 milliliters of peripheral blood through a draw. V was cut by 7 bases and J by 3 bases, with 11 bases left in between. The CDR3 is 13 residues long. This TCR derives from a woman in her forties in good health. The sequencing sample was made of blood. The rearrangement uses TRBV12-3 or TRBV12-4 and TRBJ2-3; no firm D call. CDR3 in amino acids: CASKVAGTDTQYF. The DNA of the CDR3 is TGTGCCAGCAAGGTGGCCGGTACAGATACGCAGTATTTT.